The 18 T cell receptor beta chains presented below share a single source sample, sequenced in a study of tumor-infiltrating lymphocytes in primary liver carcinoma. The source of the blood RNA was unsorted whole blood, and germline DNA was extracted as well. Starting from roughly 0.5 ug of total RNA, TCR beta cDNA was produced with a primer in the constant region. Researchers made the TCR beta libraries by running three nested multiplex PCR rounds with slightly modified ARM-PCR. Researchers ran the first two PCR rounds for approximately 10 cycles each with TRBV1-TRBV30 forward primers and a C-beta reverse primer. TCRdb recomputed calls from the multiplex PCR reads with MiXCR, one row per CDR3 protein. The sample has 200,000 or so distinct CDR3 sequences; less than 65% are singletons. Input material: peripheral blood. All receptors come from a woman aged 55-75 years with primary liver carcinoma and hepatitis B virus infection.

A note on this clonotype: A read error may account for a junction end that differs from germline. The chain couples TRBV7-8 to TRBJ2-6; D call uncertain. The CDR3 is 16 residues long. Germline V gene data show CDR1 as SGHVS and CDR2 as FQNEAQ. The chain's CDR3 is CASSLRSGLGVNVLTF. CDR3 sequence (DNA): TGCGCCAGCAGCTTACGGTCCGGGCTTGGGGTCAACGTCCTGACTTTC.

Turning to this clonotype: With a much larger clone just one base away, this may be a read error. V and J are TRBV6-1 and TRBJ1-2; weak D call: TRBD1 (5 bases). The germline V gene encodes CDR1 MNHNS and CDR2 SASEGT. The CDR3 has 13 amino acids. CDR3 coding DNA: TGTGCCAACAGTGAAGGTGGTGACAGCTTGGGCACCTTC. This encodes CANSEGGDSLGTF.

This clonotype was picked up a small number of times. With a much larger clone just one base away, this may be a read error. The V call is TRBV6-5, the J call TRBJ2-1; 11 positions match TRBD1. Germline V gene data show CDR1 as MNHEY and CDR2 as SVGAGI. This CDR3 region has 14 residues. The chain's CDR3 is CVSRGQGGYNEQFF. The CDR3 region has the DNA TGTGTCAGCAGGGGACAGGGGGGCTACAATGAGCAGTTCTTC.

This clonotype has just one count. A much bigger clone sits one base away, suggesting this may be a read error. The rearrangement joins TRBV12-3 or TRBV12-4 to TRBJ2-1; 8 bases fit TRBD2. Unmatched junction bases numbered 10, after V lost 4 bases and J lost 8 bases. This CDR3 is built from 15 residues. The CDR3 DNA follows: TGTGCCAGCAGTTCATTACTAGCGGAGGGGTATGAGCAGTTCTTC. It translates to CASSSLLAEGYEQFF.

As regards this clonotype: No conserved phenylalanine or tryptophan is present at the end of the CDR3, so a read error is the likely explanation. This chain links TRBV29-1 with TRBJ2-1, with D possibly matching TRBD2 (6 bases). The V gene's germline CDR1 is SQVTM and CDR2 ANQGSEA. This CDR3 contains 14 residues. This CDR3 is CRVLGGRLIDEQFL. In DNA form, the CDR3 reads TGCAGGGTTCTAGGTGGGAGGCTGATTGATGAGCAGTTCTTA.

Concerning this clonotype: The junction differs from germline at one of its ends, possibly a read error. The chain is built from TRBV11-3 and TRBJ2-2, with 7 bases lining up with TRBD1. Looked up from germline, CDR1 is SGHNT and CDR2 is YENEEA. The CDR3 loop spans 15 amino acids. CDR3 bases: TGTGCCAGCAGCCCACAGGGGACCATCACCGGGGAACTGTTATTT. Encoded protein: CASSPQGTITGELLF.

Concerning this clonotype: A much bigger clone sits one base away, suggesting this may be a read error. The chain has TRBV12-3 or TRBV12-4 and TRBJ2-7; 9 nucleotides line up with TRBD1. This CDR3 is built from 15 residues. CDR3 region: CGSSFSGTGRYEQYF. The CDR3 DNA sequence: TGTGGCAGCAGTTTTTCCGGGACAGGGCGCTACGAGCAGTACTTC.

For this clonotype: A read error may account for a junction end that differs from germline. The chain combines TRBV11-2 with TRBJ2-2; a weak D match, TRBD2 (6 bases). The CDR3 has 15 amino acids. Germline V gene lookup returns CDR1 SGHAT and CDR2 FQNNGV. CDR3 sequence reads: CASSWALSGTGGLFF. CDR3 DNA sequence: TGTGCCAGCAGTTGGGCCCTGTCCGGCACCGGGGGGCTGTTTTTT.

A remark on this clonotype: A much larger clonotype is one base distant, so this may be a read error. The V gene is TRBV5-6, the J gene TRBJ2-4, with TRBD2 matching over 12 bases. This CDR3 is 15 amino acids long. Germline V gives CDR1 SGHDT, CDR2 YYEEEE. The CDR3 DNA is TGTGCCAGCAGCCAAGGGACTAGCGGGTCAAACACTCAGTACTTC. Amino acid sequence: CASSQGTSGSNTQYF.

This clonotype was recorded at least ten times. The chain carries TRBV6-5 and TRBJ1-6; 9 nucleotides agree with TRBD1. The V and J ends lost 5 bases and 7 bases, in that order; junction bases with no gene match: 6. This CDR3 has 15 amino acids. Germline V gives CDR1 MNHEY, CDR2 SVGAGI. The CDR3 DNA sequence: TGTGCCAGCAGTCTTACCGGGACAGGGAATTCACCCCTCCACTTT. This gives the protein CASSLTGTGNSPLHF.

As regards this clonotype: The CDR3 carries no conserved terminal phenylalanine or tryptophan, so it likely arises from a read error. The chain joins TRBV11-2 to TRBJ2-7; 7 bases fit TRBD2. The CDR3 length is 14 residues. Germline CDR1 reads SGHAT; CDR2 reads FQNNGV. V lost 5 bases to trimming and J lost 2 bases; unmatched junction nucleotides: 6. The CDR3 DNA reads as TGTGCCAGCAGCCGGACTAGTGGGCCCTACGAGCAGTACTCC. It encodes CASSRTSGPYEQYS.

Comment on this clonotype: The junction departs from germline at one end; a sequencing error may be responsible. The CDR3 sequence: CASSPGTSETGEQFF. CDR3 in DNA: TGTGCCAGCAGCCCCGGGACTAGCGAGACCGGTGAGCAGTTCTTC. This sequence joins TRBV5-1 and TRBJ2-1, with TRBD2 identical over 10 bases. This CDR3 is built from 15 residues. Germline loops: CDR1 SGHRS, CDR2 YFSETQ.

Regarding this clonotype: The conserved phenylalanine or tryptophan normally closing the CDR3 is absent here, so this likely arose from a read error. The rearrangement joins TRBV11-2 to TRBJ2-1, with D perhaps TRBD2 (5 bases). Germline assignment: CDR1 SGHAT and CDR2 FQNNGV. V was cut by 3 bases and J by 5 bases, with 14 bases left in between. The CDR3 contains 15 residues. CDR3 amino acids: CASSFEGLGNNEQFL. CDR3 DNA: TGTGCCAGCAGCTTTGAGGGCTTGGGAAACAATGAGCAGTTCCTC.

Notes on this clonotype: Since a much larger clone is just one base distant, this may be a read error. V gene TRBV6-1 combines with J gene TRBJ1-1; 10 bases align to TRBD1. CDR1 MNHNS and CDR2 SASEGT come from the germline V gene. J lost 7 bases, V lost 10 bases, and 9 bases had no gene match. This CDR3 is built from 13 residues. The CDR3 protein is CANKDRGFGEAFF. The CDR3 region has the DNA TGTGCCAACAAGGACAGGGGGTTTGGTGAAGCTTTCTTT.

On this clonotype: The junction and the germline gene differ at one end; a read error may be behind it. V gene TRBV2 combines with J gene TRBJ2-3; weak D call: TRBD1 (5 bases). CDR3 length: 14 residues. The V gene's germline CDR1 is SNHLY and CDR2 FYNNEI. The CDR3, as DNA: TGTGCCAGCAGTGAAAAGGGGCCGATAGATACGCAGTTTTTT. Protein: CASSEKGPIDTQFF.

The gene calls are TRBV10-3 and TRBJ2-3; D gene unclear. This CDR3 is built from 11 residues. The V gene lost 6 bases and the J gene lost 2 bases, with 3 bases spanning the gap. Germline loops: CDR1 ENHRY, CDR2 SYGVKD. In DNA form, the CDR3 reads TGTGCCATCAGGATCACAGATACGCAGTATTTT. It translates to CAIRITDTQYF.

This clonotype was observed at least ten times. The V and J genes are TRBV6-1 and TRBJ2-2; TRBD1 matches 7 bases. Trimming took 2 bases from V and 4 from J; bases not matched to a gene: 7. The CDR3 length is 16 residues. CDR1 MNHNS and CDR2 SASEGT come from the germline V gene. CDR3 in amino acids: CASSETRGRSTGELFF. The CDR3 DNA reads TGTGCCAGCAGTGAAACGAGGGGGCGAAGCACCGGGGAGCTGTTTTTT.

The genes are TRBV28 and TRBJ1-3; 7 positions agree with TRBD1. Per the germline V gene, CDR1 is MDHEN and CDR2 is SYDVKM. This CDR3 has 14 amino acids. V lost 7 bases to trimming and J lost 10 bases; unmatched junction nucleotides: 13. DNA for the CDR3: TGTGCCAGCAAAAAGACAGGGTTTACTGAAACCATATATTTT. Translation gives CASKKTGFTETIYF.